The 17 T cell receptor beta chains listed next were all sequenced from one sample in a study of T-cell memory formation after mild COVID-19. TCRdb processed the 5' RACE reads anew with MiXCR; each CDR3 protein has one entry. Of some 320,000 distinct CDR3 sequences detected, over 11% appear once; the ten largest clones hold 21%. The sample comprised PBMCs or a T cell subset sorted from them (not recorded which). Receptors were obtained from a man younger than 35 who had mild COVID-19 (a few samples of this study predate the infection). Cell type and time point are not known.

This clonotype was recorded once. The chain carries TRBV12-3 or TRBV12-4 and TRBJ1-5; D might be TRBD1 (6 bases). The CDR3 contains 15 residues. Deletions cut 5 bases from V and 5 bases from J, with 16 bases between. This CDR3 reads CASSPSPRGDQPQHF. The CDR3 DNA follows: TGTGCCAGCAGTCCATCCCCCAGGGGTGATCAGCCCCAGCATTTT.

The chain combines TRBV6-2 or TRBV6-3 with TRBJ2-3, with 8 bases aligning to TRBD2. Germline V gene lookup returns CDR1 MNHEY and CDR2 SVGEGT. V trimming: 4 bases; J trimming: 1 base; junction bases outside the gene matches: 4. CDR3 length equals 15 residues. CDR3 amino acids: CASSSWTSRTDTQYF. The CDR3 region has the DNA TGTGCCAGCAGTTCCTGGACTAGCCGCACAGATACGCAGTATTTT.

This chain connects TRBV3-1 to TRBJ2-3, with D possibly called TRBD1 or TRBD2 (6 bases each). The CDR3 consists of 16 residues. Trimming removed 1 base at V and 2 bases at J, with 13 bases between. Germline loops: CDR1 LGHDT, CDR2 YNNKEL (reference sequence). The CDR3 loop reads CASSQGGRGPTDTQYF. The DNA for the CDR3 is TGTGCCAGCAGCCAAGGAGGTCGGGGGCCCACAGATACGCAGTATTTT.

This clonotype was counted between two and nine times. The chain is built from TRBV27 and TRBJ2-3; 11 positions match TRBD2. Per germline, CDR1 MNHEY and CDR2 SMNVEV (reference sequence). V trimming: 4 bases; J trimming: 3 bases; junction bases outside the gene matches: 6. The CDR3 covers 16 residues. The CDR3 loop is CASSWETSGGTDTQYF. The CDR3 coding sequence is TGTGCCAGCAGTTGGGAAACTAGCGGGGGAACAGATACGCAGTATTTT.

This chain links TRBV7-8 with TRBJ1-1; D ambiguous. The CDR3 covers 14 residues. Trimming took 3 bases from V and 2 from J, leaving 10 bases between them. Germline CDR1 is SGHVS and CDR2 is FQNEAQ. CDR3 sequence: CASSLLGINTEAFF. In nucleotides, the CDR3 is TGTGCCAGCAGCTTGCTAGGCATCAACACTGAAGCTTTCTTT.

V usage is TRBV7-3 and J usage is TRBJ2-5; tentative D call: TRBD1 (6 bases). This CDR3 is built from 14 residues. In germline, CDR1 is SGHTA, CDR2 FQGTGA. With 2 bases removed from V and 6 bases from J, the gap between germline ends came to 13 bases. CDR3 sequence reads: CASSLSGALQTQYF. The CDR3 nucleotides read TGTGCCAGCAGCTTATCAGGGGCCCTCCAGACCCAGTACTTC. Full variable domain (rest looked up from reference TRBV7-3 and TRBJ2-5): GAGVSQTPSNKVTEKGKYVELRCDPISGHTALYWYRQSLGQGPEFLIYFQGTGAADDSGLPNDRFFAVRPEGSVSTLKIQRTERGDSAVYLCASSLSGALQTQYFGPGTRLLVL.

This clonotype turned up a few times. V is TRBV27 and J is TRBJ1-6, with 9 bases fitting TRBD1. The J segment lost 9 bases and the V segment lost 10 bases, leaving 7 bases of the junction unmatched. Germline lookup yields CDR1 MNHEY and CDR2 SMNVEV (reference sequence). The CDR3 consists of 13 residues. The CDR3 DNA is TGTGCCATCGGACGGGACAGGGTTTCACCCCTCCACTTT. It codes for CAIGRDRVSPLHF.

The chain employs TRBV7-3 and TRBJ2-3; D gene unclear. Germline loops: CDR1 SGHTA, CDR2 FQGTGA. V lost 0 bases, J lost 7 bases, and 5 bases lay in between. This CDR3 has 12 residues. CDR3 nucleotides: TGTGCCAGCAGCTTAACAGGCAATACGCAGTATTTT. Amino acids: CASSLTGNTQYF.

The table lists this clonotype with many counts. The chain combines TRBV5-1 with TRBJ2-7, with 11 bases fitting TRBD1. Trimming cost V 6 bases and J 3 bases; bases outside gene matches: 8. The germline gives CDR1 SGHRS, CDR2 YFSETQ. The length of the CDR3 is 15 residues. The CDR3 is CASTLGTGGIYEQYV. Here the CDR3 DNA reads TGCGCCAGCACCCTCGGGACAGGGGGTATCTACGAGCAGTACGTC.

The V gene is TRBV7-2, the J gene TRBJ2-2, with D possibly being TRBD1 or TRBD2 (6 bases each). V was clipped by 1 base and J by 6 bases, with 15 bases between them. The germline V gene encodes CDR1 SGHTA and CDR2 FQGNSA. This CDR3 is built from 16 residues. The CDR3 here is CASSLVRPGASGELFF. CDR3 DNA: TGTGCCAGCAGCTTAGTGCGCCCGGGGGCGTCCGGGGAGCTGTTTTTT.

This clonotype was seen a few times. The chain has TRBV4-1 and TRBJ2-7; D is unclear. This CDR3 is built from 14 residues. Trimming cost V 2 bases and J 7 bases, with 15 bases left between them. Germline assignment: CDR1 MGHRA and CDR2 YSYEKL. This chain's CDR3 is CASSQFVQMGEQYF. The CDR3 DNA is TGCGCCAGCAGCCAATTCGTCCAGATGGGTGAGCAGTACTTC.

CDR3 coding DNA: TGTGCCAGCAACCTGGACAGGGAGACTGAAGCTTTCTTT. Translating it yields CASNLDRETEAFF. The V and J genes are TRBV12-3 or TRBV12-4 and TRBJ1-1; TRBD1 matches 8 bases. J was trimmed by 5 bases and V by 7 bases; bases with no gene match: 6. The CDR3 is made up of 13 amino acids.

The V call is TRBV29-1, the J call TRBJ1-1; D uncertain. Looked up from germline, CDR1 is SQVTM and CDR2 is ANQGSEA. Between the trimmed V and J ends, which lost 1 base and 0 bases, there was a span of 6 bases. CDR3 size: 13 residues. CDR3 sequence reads: CSVEAQMNTEAFF. DNA of the CDR3: TGCAGCGTTGAAGCACAAATGAACACTGAAGCTTTCTTT.

The chain employs TRBV7-9 and TRBJ1-2, with D maybe TRBD1 (5 bases). CDR1 is SEHNR, CDR2 FQNEAQ, per germline (reference sequence). The V end lost 5 bases, the J end lost 7 bases, and 23 bases lay between the germline ends. The CDR3 is 16 residues long. CDR3 bases: TGTGCCAGCAGCCCGTCCCTCGGGGGGGTGATACGTGGCTACACCTTC. Translating gives CASSPSLGGVIRGYTF.

This clonotype was seen more than once but under ten times. This chain links TRBV3-1 with TRBJ2-1; D may match TRBD1 or TRBD2 (6 bases each). The CDR3 extends over 17 amino acids. Trimming took off 0 bases at V and 5 bases at J, with 17 bases between the two ends. From germline, CDR1 is LGHDT and CDR2 YNNKEL (reference sequence). CDR3 nucleotide sequence: TGTGCCAGCAGCCAAGACGTCGCCGGGGGCAGGAACAATGAGCAGTTCTTC. This translates into CASSQDVAGGRNNEQFF.

This clonotype was counted at least ten times. J is TRBJ2-5 and V is TRBV7-3; the match to TRBD1 covers 7 bases. The V segment lost 1 base and the J segment 5 bases; nucleotides outside the gene matches: 7. Germline values: CDR1 SGHTA, CDR2 FQGTGA. This CDR3 has 15 residues. The CDR3, as DNA: TGTGCCAGCAGCTTAAGTGCTGGACAGGAGGAGACCCAGTACTTC. Its protein is CASSLSAGQEETQYF.

The J gene is TRBJ1-6, the V gene TRBV4-2, with D uncertain. V dropped 3 bases and J dropped 7 bases, with 7 bases sitting between them. Germline CDR1 and CDR2: LGHNA and YNFKEQ. This CDR3 is 13 amino acids long. The DNA of the CDR3 is TGTGCCAGCAGCCAGGGAATGAATTCACCCCTCCACTTT. It translates to CASSQGMNSPLHF.